One and the same sample provided the 25 T cell receptor beta chains below, sequenced in a study of blood T cell repertoires in COVID-19 (dated by TCRdb to about 2020). Library method: the immunoSEQ multiplex PCR assay. TCRdb carries this immuneACCESS record with in-frame sequences only. Its versions omit some clonotypes, under half of them owing to an unresolved V gene in the studies checked, with the rest unexplained. Within this sample are roughly 150,000 clones, with roughly 88% of them counted one time only. Together, the top ten hold around 5.1% of the sample. Sample: PBMCs or T cells enriched from blood (not recorded which). These receptors came from a man in his 70s who had been exposed to COVID-19.

The chain is built from TRBV24-1 and TRBJ2-7; D may be TRBD1 (5 bases). Trimming shortened V by 4 bases and J by 3 bases, and 9 bases separated the two germline ends. The CDR3 has 13 amino acids. From germline, CDR1 is KGHDR and CDR2 SFDVKD. The DNA of the CDR3 is TGTGCCACCAGTGACGGTGACAGCTACGAGCAGTACTTC. Its protein product is CATSDGDSYEQYF.

V is TRBV7-2 and J is TRBJ1-1, with no clear D. CDR1 SGHTA and CDR2 FQGNSA come from the germline V gene. V was trimmed by 1 base and J by 1 base, leaving 7 bases between them. The CDR3 covers 14 residues. The CDR3 DNA reads TGTGCCAGCAGCTTAGTTACAGCGAACACTGAAGCTTTCTTT. It translates to CASSLVTANTEAFF.

The chain employs TRBV19 and TRBJ1-5; 8 nucleotides align to TRBD1. The CDR3 is 16 amino acids. V lost 6 bases, J lost 6 bases, and 13 bases stayed unmatched. Germline V gives CDR1 LNHDA, CDR2 SQIVND (reference sequence). CDR3 sequence (DNA): TGTGCCAGTAGAAAGAACTACAGGGGGGGAGGTCAGCCCCAGCATTTT. This translates into CASRKNYRGGGQPQHF.

On this clone: Other DNA sequences in the sample encode the same CDR3. The chain joins TRBV28 to TRBJ2-1, with D perhaps matching TRBD2 (5 bases). CDR3 length: 12 residues. V was cut by 2 bases and J by 6 bases, with 5 bases left in between. Germline assignment: CDR1 MDHEN and CDR2 SYDVKM. CDR3 DNA: TGTGCCAGCAGTTTACGGGGCAATGAGCAGTTCTTC. The encoded protein is CASSLRGNEQFF.

CDR3 sequence (DNA): TGTGCCAGCAGCCAAATTAACAGAGAAGAGACCCAGTACTTC. It specifies CASSQINREETQYF. The rearrangement joins TRBV3-1 (or the pseudogene TRBV3-2) to TRBJ2-5, with unresolved D. V gave up 2 bases and J gave up 3 bases, with 10 bases separating them. CDR1 and CDR2 from the germline V gene are LGHDT and YNNKEL (reference sequence). The CDR3 sequence is 14 residues long.

This clone was detected once. The chain joins TRBV19 to TRBJ2-2; 14 nucleotides match TRBD2. The ends lost 4 bases at V and 3 bases at J; junction bases unmatched: 10. The length of the CDR3 is 19 residues. Germline lookup yields CDR1 LNHDA and CDR2 SQIVND (reference sequence). The CDR3 DNA reads as TGTGCCAGTAGTAGTCGTGTAGGGGGACTAGCGGGAGACACCGGGGAGCTGTTTTTT. Translating gives CASSSRVGGLAGDTGELFF.

J is TRBJ2-5 and V is TRBV29-1; TRBD1 is a possible D gene (5 bases). Trimming shortened V by 3 bases and J by 2 bases, and 13 bases separated the two germline ends. Germline CDR1 and CDR2: SQVTM and ANQGSEA. The CDR3 is 14 residues long. The CDR3 protein is CSVELAGPQETQYF. The CDR3 bases are TGCAGCGTTGAGTTGGCAGGGCCGCAAGAGACCCAGTACTTC.

The V gene is TRBV11-2, the J gene TRBJ1-2, with a weak D call TRBD1 (5 bases). The CDR3 loop spans 14 amino acids. V was shortened by 1 base and J by 8 bases, with 14 bases between the two germline ends. From germline, CDR1 is SGHAT and CDR2 FQNNGV. The CDR3 coding sequence is TGTGCCAGCAGCTTAGGGGGCGTAAAAAGGGGCTACACCTTC. Residues: CASSLGGVKRGYTF.

This rearrangement joins TRBV5-4 to TRBJ2-7; TRBD1 matches at 8 bases. Germline CDR1 reads SGHNT; CDR2 reads YYREEE (reference sequence). The CDR3 runs to 16 residues. V gave up 1 base and J gave up 0 bases; unmatched junction bases: 6. The CDR3 DNA follows: TGTGCCAGCAGCTTGTTCAGGGGGCGAGACTCCTACGAGCAGTACTTC. Translation gives CASSLFRGRDSYEQYF. The full variable domain, rest sourced from reference TRBV5-4 and TRBJ2-7, is ETGVTQSPTHLIKTRGQQVTLRCSSQSGHNTVSWYQQALGQGPQFIFQYYREEENGRGNFPPRFSGLQFPNYSSELNVNALELDDSALYLCASSLFRGRDSYEQYFGPGTRLTVT.

This chain joins TRBV30 and TRBJ1-1; TRBD1 aligns across 7 bases. CDR1 is GTSNPN and CDR2 is SVGIG in the germline V gene (reference sequence). CDR3 length equals 13 residues. Trimming took 3 bases from V and 1 from J; bases not matched to a gene: 2. The CDR3 loop reads CAWRRTGNTEAFF. The CDR3 DNA reads TGTGCCTGGAGGAGGACAGGGAACACTGAAGCTTTCTTT.

The V and J genes are TRBV2 and TRBJ2-3, with a tentative D call TRBD1 (5 bases). Between the trimmed V and J ends, which lost 2 bases and 0 bases, there was a span of 12 bases. The CDR3 contains 16 residues. Looked up from germline, CDR1 is SNHLY and CDR2 is FYNNEI. The DNA for the CDR3 is TGTGCCAGCAGTGAACGGACAACACTTAGCACAGATACGCAGTATTTT. It translates to CASSERTTLSTDTQYF.

The V call is TRBV10-3, the J call TRBJ2-1; 15 bases map to TRBD2. CDR1 is ENHRY and CDR2 is SYGVKD in the germline V gene. With 3 bases clipped from V and 9 bases from J, the junction kept 6 bases outside the gene matches. The CDR3 extends over 16 amino acids. The CDR3: CAISDQGLAGGIEQFF. CDR3 nucleotide sequence: TGTGCCATCAGTGATCAGGGACTAGCGGGAGGAATTGAGCAGTTCTTC.

The chain couples TRBV28 to TRBJ2-7; 11 bases line up with TRBD1. Trimming cost V 3 bases and J 2 bases; bases outside gene matches: 3. Germline assignment: CDR1 MDHEN and CDR2 SYDVKM. The CDR3 runs to 15 residues. The CDR3 bases are TGTGCCAGCAGTTTGGACAGGGGGCCTCCCTACGAGCAGTACTTC. Translation: CASSLDRGPPYEQYF.

The rearrangement joins TRBV6-6 to TRBJ2-7; D gene unclear. Trimming pared 4 bases from V and 3 bases from J, leaving 4 bases between. There are 11 residues in the CDR3. The V gene's germline CDR1 is MNHNY and CDR2 SVGAGI (reference sequence). In DNA form, the CDR3 reads TGTGCCAGCAGTTCAAACTACGAGCAGTACTTC. Protein: CASSSNYEQYF.

V usage is TRBV19 and J usage is TRBJ2-1, with 8 bases matching TRBD2. Germline CDR1 and CDR2: LNHDA and SQIVND (reference sequence). The CDR3 length is 15 residues. Losses at the gene ends were 7 bases for V and 5 bases for J; bases not matched to a gene: 10. The CDR3 protein is CASTSGSGGNNEQFF. DNA of the CDR3: TGTGCCAGTACGAGCGGGAGCGGCGGTAACAATGAGCAGTTCTTC.

This chain joins TRBV7-2 and TRBJ2-7; 9 nucleotides align to TRBD2. CDR3 length equals 14 residues. Germline V lookup: CDR1 SGHTA, CDR2 FQGNSA. The trim removed 6 bases at V and 0 bases at J, leaving 3 bases unmatched. The CDR3 protein is CASRVSGSSYEQYF. In DNA form, the CDR3 reads TGTGCCAGCAGGGTTAGCGGGAGCTCCTACGAGCAGTACTTC.

This sequence joins TRBV4-3 and TRBJ2-5; D possibly corresponds to TRBD1 (6 bases). Per germline, CDR1 LGHNA and CDR2 YSLEER. V lost 1 base and J lost 1, with 13 bases in between. The CDR3 consists of 16 residues. The CDR3 loop reads CASSQGLSRGQETQYF. For the CDR3, the DNA is TGCGCCAGCAGCCAAGGGCTTAGCAGGGGCCAAGAGACCCAGTACTTC.

The chain employs TRBV7-2 and TRBJ1-1; D is ambiguous. V shed 0 bases and J shed 7 bases, with 6 bases lying between them. Germline values: CDR1 SGHTA, CDR2 FQGNSA. The CDR3 runs to 12 residues. The CDR3 region has the DNA TGTGCCAGCAGCTTAGCGGACTATGAAGCTTTCTTT. Its protein product is CASSLADYEAFF.

The CDR3 bases are TGTGCCAGCAGCTTCAGGGGCGGCGAGACCCAGTACTTC. This gives the protein CASSFRGGETQYF. This chain links TRBV11-3 with TRBJ2-5; TRBD1 is a possible D gene (6 bases). Germline lookup yields CDR1 SGHNT and CDR2 YENEEA. There are 13 residues in the CDR3. The ends were cut back, 3 bases at V and 5 bases at J, with 10 bases in the middle.

The chain is built from TRBV18 and TRBJ2-5, with 10 bases matching TRBD2. Trimming cost V 3 bases and J 2 bases; bases outside gene matches: 3. Germline V CDR1 and CDR2: KGHSH, LQKENI. The CDR3 is 15 residues long. The DNA of the CDR3 is TGTGCCAGCTCACCTAGCGGGGGGCGTCAAGAGACCCAGTACTTC. This sequence encodes CASSPSGGRQETQYF.

The chain uses TRBV28 and TRBJ1-2, with 8 bases fitting TRBD1. The V segment lost 4 bases and the J segment 6 bases; nucleotides outside the gene matches: 1. This CDR3 contains 12 residues. Looked up from germline, CDR1 is MDHEN and CDR2 is SYDVKM. The CDR3 DNA reads TGTGCCAGCAGTTCGACAGGGGATGGCTACACCTTC. Translated, it gives CASSSTGDGYTF.

The rearrangement uses TRBV30 and TRBJ1-3, with 8 bases fitting TRBD1. This CDR3 has 14 amino acids. Unmatched junction bases numbered 4, after V lost 0 bases and J lost 6 bases. The germline CDR1 and CDR2 sequences are GTSNPN and SVGIG (reference sequence). The CDR3 DNA follows: TGTGCCTGGAGTGTCAGGGGGCCGACAAACACCATATATTTT. The encoded protein is CAWSVRGPTNTIYF.

The rearrangement uses TRBV7-2 and TRBJ1-2; perhaps TRBD1 as D (6 bases). CDR3 size: 16 residues. Germline lookup yields CDR1 SGHTA and CDR2 FQGNSA. V was cut by 3 bases and J by 4 bases, with 18 bases left in between. Written as DNA, the CDR3 is TGTGCCAGCAGCTTTGGACAGCCATTGATGGGCTATGGCTACACCTTC. Translating gives CASSFGQPLMGYGYTF.

The CDR3 region is CASSLADRGLYGYTF. The DNA of the CDR3 is TGTGCCAGCAGCTTAGCAGACAGGGGTCTATATGGCTACACCTTC. The chain is built from TRBV7-2 and TRBJ1-2; 8 bases match TRBD1. Trimming at V came to 0 bases and at J to 5 bases, leaving 5 bases not matched to a gene. The CDR3 contains 15 residues. Germline values: CDR1 SGHTA, CDR2 FQGNSA.

The sample holds one count of this clone. The J gene is TRBJ1-1, the V gene TRBV6-2 or TRBV6-3; D uncertain. Trimming removed 6 bases at V and 1 base at J, with 12 bases between. Per germline, CDR1 MNHEY and CDR2 SVGEGT. The CDR3 spans 14 residues. DNA for the CDR3: TGTGCCAGCAGCCTGGACTCTCCGAACACTGAAGCTTTCTTT. It encodes CASSLDSPNTEAFF.